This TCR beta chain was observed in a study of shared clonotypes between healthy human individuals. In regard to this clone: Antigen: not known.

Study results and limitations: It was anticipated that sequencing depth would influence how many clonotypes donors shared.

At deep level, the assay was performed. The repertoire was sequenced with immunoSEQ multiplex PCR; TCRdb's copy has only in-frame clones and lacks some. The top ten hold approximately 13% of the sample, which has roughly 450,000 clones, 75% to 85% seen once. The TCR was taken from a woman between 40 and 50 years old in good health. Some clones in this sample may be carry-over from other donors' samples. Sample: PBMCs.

The CDR3 is CAISPHRDKDTEAFF. DNA of the CDR3: TGTGCCATCAGCCCTCACAGGGATAAGGACACTGAAGCTTTCTTT. The rearrangement links TRBV10-3 to TRBJ1-1, with a possible D match to TRBD1 (6 bases). The ends were cut back, 6 bases at V and 3 bases at J, with 17 bases in the middle. The CDR3 extends over 15 amino acids. The germline CDR1 and CDR2 sequences are ENHRY and SYGVKD.